The 14 T cell receptor beta chains in this list originate from one sample, sequenced in a study of shared T cell receptors in the human thymus. Sequenced by immunoSEQ multiplex PCR; TCRdb stores in-frame clones only, minus some. The sample has about 660,000 clones, approximately 90% seen once. A further study also used this sample, focusing on human thymus T cells.

The sequencing input was thymocytes. The origin of the receptors is a boy younger than two with a congenital heart defect.

The genes are TRBV5-1 and TRBJ2-2; 9 bases map to TRBD1. Germline V gene lookup returns CDR1 SGHRS and CDR2 YFSETQ. The CDR3 has 15 residues. V shed 4 bases, J shed 6 bases, and the junction held 7 bases outside the gene matches. The DNA of the CDR3 is TGCGCCAGCAGCCCCGGACAGGGGAGGGCCGGGGAGCTGTTTTTT. Translated: CASSPGQGRAGELFF.

The chain has TRBV7-9 and TRBJ1-4, with a possible D match to TRBD1 (5 bases). The CDR3 consists of 17 residues. V was shortened by 5 bases and J by 4 bases, with 20 bases between the two germline ends. Germline CDR1 is SEHNR and CDR2 is FQNEAQ (reference sequence). The CDR3 is CASSEWGLTDSNEKLFF. CDR3 sequence (DNA): TGTGCCAGCAGCGAGTGGGGACTGACAGACAGTAATGAAAAACTGTTTTTT.

This chain uses TRBV18 with TRBJ2-4; D unclear. CDR3 length: 17 amino acids. V lost 1 base and J 0 bases, leaving 13 bases between the germline ends. CDR1 KGHSH and CDR2 LQKENI come from the germline V gene. The CDR3 here is CASSPRRRELAKNIQYF. DNA for the CDR3: TGTGCCAGCTCACCACGGCGGAGAGAGCTAGCCAAAAACATTCAGTACTTC.

This clone was picked up a small number of times. CDR3 DNA sequence: TGTGCCAGCAGCGCAGACAGGGCCCATGGAGGCGGGGAGCTGTTTTTT. Residues: CASSADRAHGGGELFF. The V gene is TRBV7-9, the J gene TRBJ2-2; TRBD1 matches 7 bases. This CDR3 is 16 amino acids long. V lost 5 bases, J lost 7 bases, and 13 bases stayed unmatched. Germline V gene data show CDR1 as SEHNR and CDR2 as FQNEAQ (reference sequence).

The chain combines TRBV5-1 with TRBJ2-5, with 10 bases identical to TRBD2. V lost 0 bases and J lost 4; bases outside the gene matches: 6. The CDR3 sequence is 16 residues long. Germline assignment: CDR1 SGHRS and CDR2 YFSETQ. CDR3 nucleotides: TGCGCCAGCAGCTTGGCGCTAGCGGGAGTCCCAGAGACCCAGTACTTC. Its protein product is CASSLALAGVPETQYF.

V usage is TRBV29-1 and J usage is TRBJ1-6, with 8 bases aligning to TRBD1. V was pared by 6 bases and J by 5 bases, with 3 bases of the junction left unmatched. Germline CDR1 is SQVTM and CDR2 is ANQGSEA. CDR3 size: 13 residues. The DNA of the CDR3 is TGCAGCGTCCTGGACAGGGATAATTCACCCCTCCACTTT. Its protein is CSVLDRDNSPLHF.

This rearrangement joins TRBV2 to TRBJ2-5; the match to TRBD1 covers 9 bases. The CDR3 consists of 15 residues. J lost 5 bases, V lost 6 bases, and 10 bases had no gene match. The germline V gene encodes CDR1 SNHLY and CDR2 FYNNEI. The CDR3 spells CASRLTGGEGETQYF. CDR3 DNA: TGTGCCAGCAGGCTCACAGGGGGCGAGGGTGAGACCCAGTACTTC.

This clone has only one observation. J is TRBJ2-5 and V is TRBV10-1; the D gene is possibly TRBD2 (6 bases). This CDR3 is built from 15 residues. Per germline, CDR1 WNHNN and CDR2 SYGVQD (reference sequence). V was shortened by 5 bases and J by 11 bases, with 24 bases between the two germline ends. CDR3 protein: CASSNGTRDDREQYF. Written as DNA, the CDR3 is TGCGCCAGCAGTAACGGGACCCGGGACGATCGGGAGCAGTACTTC.

This chain links TRBV5-1 with TRBJ2-7, with a possible D match to TRBD2 (7 bases). CDR1 and CDR2 (germline): SGHRS, YFSETQ. The CDR3 totals 16 residues. Trimming cost V 0 bases and J 0 bases, with 13 bases left between them. CDR3 DNA: TGCGCCAGCAGCTTGGGGGGGGGCGGGAGCTCCTACGAGCAGTACTTC. Protein: CASSLGGGGSSYEQYF.

This chain links TRBV4-3 with TRBJ2-7, with D unresolved. This CDR3 is 14 amino acids long. Germline V lookup: CDR1 LGHNA, CDR2 YSLEER. V was trimmed by 2 bases and J by 5 bases, leaving 13 bases between them. In DNA, the CDR3 is TGCGCCAGCAGCCAAAGCCTCTCTACTAACGAGCAGTACTTC. Encoded protein: CASSQSLSTNEQYF.

This rearrangement joins TRBV11-1 to TRBJ2-7; 10 bases match TRBD2. Germline CDR1 and CDR2: SGHAT and FQDESV (reference sequence). This CDR3 comprises 17 residues. The V segment lost 5 bases and the J segment 0 bases; nucleotides outside the gene matches: 10. Here the CDR3 reads CASSPDSGRPFSYEQYF. For the CDR3, the DNA is TGTGCCAGCAGCCCGGATAGCGGGAGGCCGTTCTCCTACGAGCAGTACTTC.

The chain joins TRBV15 to TRBJ2-7; tentatively, D is TRBD2 (7 bases). There are 17 residues in the CDR3. Germline V gives CDR1 LNHNV, CDR2 YYDKDF (reference sequence). Between the trimmed V and J ends, which lost 5 bases and 0 bases, there was a span of 20 bases. CDR3 nucleotide sequence: TGTGCCACCAGCGAGGAGGGGGGGTGGACGAGCTCCTACGAGCAGTACTTC. This encodes CATSEEGGWTSSYEQYF.

This clone is a singleton in its sample. The V gene is TRBV2, the J gene TRBJ1-5, with TRBD1 as a possible D gene (6 bases). Trimming cost V 6 bases and J 11 bases, with 23 bases left between them. This CDR3 spans 15 amino acids. Looked up from germline, CDR1 is SNHLY and CDR2 is FYNNEI. The CDR3 DNA reads as TGTGCCAGCAGCCCCCGATCACAGGGAGTACAGGCCCAGCATTTT. Translation: CASSPRSQGVQAQHF.

V gene TRBV6-6 combines with J gene TRBJ2-2; 8 nucleotides line up with TRBD1. Germline V gene data show CDR1 as MNHNY and CDR2 as SVGAGI (reference sequence). This CDR3 is built from 15 residues. V lost 4 bases to trimming and J lost 1 base; unmatched junction nucleotides: 2. CDR3 sequence reads: CASSLGTGNTGELFF. For the CDR3, the DNA is TGTGCCAGCAGTTTGGGGACAGGGAACACCGGGGAGCTGTTTTTT.